These 18 T cell receptor beta chains were sequenced from one sample in a study of CD8+ T cells in alopecia areata. Treatment noted: oral pan-JAK inhibitor, 5-10 mg twice daily. cDNA serving as the sequencing template came from extracted, reverse transcribed RNA. Clones were sequenced by immunoSEQ multiplex PCR, and TCRdb holds only the in-frame ones, with some missing. In the table there are around 97,000 clones, about nine tenths of which are singletons. Sequencing used CD8+ T cells sorted from blood, obtained at week 34, from a patient treated with tofacitinib. The receptors originated from a human donor with alopecia areata.

The V gene is TRBV5-6, the J gene TRBJ2-7; TRBD1 agrees at 9 bases. V shed 5 bases, J shed 4 bases, and the junction held 10 bases outside the gene matches. The CDR3 has 15 residues. Germline V gives CDR1 SGHDT, CDR2 YYEEEE. CDR3 amino acids: CASRESGTGKYEQYF. CDR3 in DNA: TGTGCCAGCAGGGAGTCCGGGACAGGGAAATACGAGCAGTACTTC.

The chain uses TRBV27 and TRBJ2-7; 8 positions match TRBD2. The V and J ends lost 8 bases and 3 bases, in that order; junction bases with no gene match: 12. This CDR3 is built from 15 residues. Germline V gene data show CDR1 as MNHEY and CDR2 as SMNVEV (reference sequence). The CDR3 DNA is TGTGCCAGCGCCCCAATCCTGAGCGGGAGCTACGAGCAGTACTTC. Its translation is CASAPILSGSYEQYF.

The chain couples TRBV19 to TRBJ1-5; D gene ambiguous. Trimming took 4 bases from V and 5 from J, leaving 15 bases between them. From germline, CDR1 is LNHDA and CDR2 SQIVND (reference sequence). The CDR3 runs 15 residues. The CDR3 DNA reads as TGTGCCAGTAGTACCCCCGATCAGGAACATCAGCCCCAGCATTTT. This gives the protein CASSTPDQEHQPQHF. The complete variable domain, with remaining parts taken from reference TRBV19 and TRBJ1-5, reads DGGITQSPKYLFRKEGQNVTLSCEQNLNHDAMYWYRQDPGQGLRLIYYSQIVNDFQKGDIAEGYSVSREKKESFPLTVTSAQKNPTAFYLCASSTPDQEHQPQHFGDGTRLSIL.

The V and J genes are TRBV5-1 and TRBJ2-7; D perhaps matches TRBD2 (6 bases). The V gene lost 4 bases and the J gene lost 5 bases, with 13 bases spanning the gap. Germline assignment: CDR1 SGHRS and CDR2 YFSETQ. CDR3 length equals 13 residues. The CDR3 DNA reads TGCGCCAGCAGCCGGGGGTTGGTCGACGAGCAGTACTTC. Its translation is CASSRGLVDEQYF.

The rearrangement uses TRBV7-2 and TRBJ2-1, with no clear D. Germline V CDR1 and CDR2: SGHTA, FQGNSA. The CDR3 covers 15 residues. V was shortened by 1 base and J by 0 bases, with 7 bases between the two germline ends. CDR3 residues: CASSLVVSSYNEQFF. CDR3 in DNA: TGTGCCAGCAGCTTAGTAGTGAGCTCCTACAATGAGCAGTTCTTC.

The chain joins TRBV9 to TRBJ2-3; TRBD2 aligns across 13 bases. Trimming at V came to 4 bases and at J to 5 bases, leaving 4 bases not matched to a gene. The CDR3 length is 15 residues. The V gene's germline CDR1 is SGDLS and CDR2 YYNGEE. The CDR3 spells CASSSGLAGIDTQYF. In DNA, the CDR3 is TGTGCCAGCAGCTCGGGACTAGCGGGGATAGATACGCAGTATTTT.

The chain has TRBV7-9 and TRBJ2-7; 13 nucleotides align to TRBD2. J gave up 7 bases and V 5 bases, and 17 bases lay outside the gene matches. Germline CDR1 and CDR2: SEHNR and FQNEAQ (reference sequence). This CDR3 spans 18 amino acids. The CDR3 DNA sequence: TGTGCCAGCAGCACCAGGACTAGCGGGGGTGACCTCCCCCAGGAGCAGTACTTC. Its translation: CASSTRTSGGDLPQEQYF.

The V gene is TRBV6-4, the J gene TRBJ2-3, with TRBD2 matching 11 bases. CDR3 length: 15 amino acids. Germline values: CDR1 MRHNA, CDR2 SNTAGT. After removal of 5 bases from V and 3 bases from J, the junction contained 4 bases not matched to a gene. CDR3 DNA: TGTGCCAGCAGTCTTACTAGCGGGAGTACAGATACGCAGTATTTT. Translated, it gives CASSLTSGSTDTQYF.

This chain uses TRBV6-5 with TRBJ1-2; TRBD1 agrees at 8 bases. Germline values: CDR1 MNHEY, CDR2 SVGAGI. The CDR3 runs to 13 residues. V shed 5 bases and J 6 bases; nucleotides not matched to a gene: 5. CDR3 sequence reads: CASSPGTGDGYTF. The CDR3 coding sequence is TGTGCCAGCAGTCCCGGGACAGGAGATGGCTACACCTTC.

The chain employs TRBV4-1 and TRBJ2-5, with a tentative D call TRBD2 (5 bases). Trimming shortened V by 3 bases and J by 11 bases, and 13 bases separated the two germline ends. From germline, CDR1 is MGHRA and CDR2 YSYEKL. The CDR3 runs 12 residues. In DNA form, the CDR3 reads TGCGCCAGCAGCCATACTTCTGGGGAGCAGTACTTC. This sequence encodes CASSHTSGEQYF.

This clone has only one observation. The chain employs TRBV2 and TRBJ2-7; unclear D gene. Germline V CDR1 and CDR2: SNHLY, FYNNEI. This CDR3 spans 15 amino acids. The CDR3 bases are TGTGCAGATACGCTGGCGCCTGGCCACTCCTACGAGCAGTACTTC. Amino acids: CADTLAPGHSYEQYF.

This clone was picked up one time. The CDR3 DNA sequence: TGTGCCAGCAGTTTCCGGGAAGGGTACTACGAGCAGTACTTC. It codes for CASSFREGYYEQYF. The chain is built from TRBV27 and TRBJ2-7, with D perhaps matching TRBD2 (5 bases). CDR1 is MNHEY and CDR2 is SMNVEV in the germline V gene (reference sequence). Trimming took off 3 bases at V and 3 bases at J, with 12 bases between the two ends. This CDR3 is 14 amino acids long.

This clone has just a few counts. The chain couples TRBV5-5 to TRBJ2-1, with D hard to call. Germline CDR1 SGHKS, CDR2 YYEKEE (reference sequence). V shed 3 bases and J shed 5 bases, with 0 bases lying between them. The CDR3 is 10 residues long. CDR3 loop: CASSYNEQFF. CDR3 in DNA: TGTGCCAGCAGCTACAATGAGCAGTTCTTC.

The chain carries TRBV25-1 and TRBJ2-4; a possible D gene is TRBD2 (7 bases). The germline V gene encodes CDR1 MGHDK and CDR2 SYGVNS. V was shortened by 5 bases and J by 8 bases, with 19 bases between the two germline ends. This CDR3 has 15 amino acids. The CDR3 nucleotides are TGTGCCAGCAGTCAGGGAGGGGGGGCCCGGGACATTCAGTACTTC. Encoded protein: CASSQGGGARDIQYF.

The chain links TRBV7-3 to TRBJ2-1; 15 bases align to TRBD2. The CDR3 sequence is 15 residues long. CDR1 is SGHTA and CDR2 is FQGTGA in the germline V gene. J gave up 10 bases and V 5 bases, and 6 bases lay outside the gene matches. This CDR3 is CASSPRTSGGDEQFF. The CDR3 DNA sequence: TGTGCCAGCAGCCCGCGGACTAGCGGGGGGGACGAGCAGTTCTTC. The full variable domain, completed using reference TRBV7-3 and TRBJ2-1, is GAGVSQTPSNKVTEKGKYVELRCDPISGHTALYWYRQSLGQGPEFLIYFQGTGAADDSGLPNDRFFAVRPEGSVSTLKIQRTERGDSAVYLCASSPRTSGGDEQFFGPGTRLTVL.

The chain couples TRBV7-9 to TRBJ2-7; 7 nucleotides match TRBD1. Germline assignment: CDR1 SEHNR and CDR2 FQNEAQ (reference sequence). With 6 bases clipped from V and 2 bases from J, the junction kept 1 base outside the gene matches. The CDR3 totals 12 residues. CDR3 DNA: TGTGCCAGCAGGCAGGGGGCCTACGAGCAGTACTTC. As protein: CASRQGAYEQYF.

A few counts support this clone. The chain links TRBV7-9 to TRBJ2-3, with unresolved D. In germline, CDR1 is SEHNR, CDR2 FQNEAQ (reference sequence). V lost 3 bases to trimming and J lost 6 bases, with 13 bases between them. The CDR3 runs 14 residues. DNA for the CDR3: TGTGCCAGCAGCTTGGTGGTTTCGGGTGATACGCAGTATTTT. This codes for CASSLVVSGDTQYF.

This rearrangement joins TRBV7-3 to TRBJ2-3, with D unclear. This CDR3 contains 16 residues. Germline lookup yields CDR1 SGHTA and CDR2 FQGTGA. With 5 bases removed from V and 0 bases from J, the gap between germline ends came to 15 bases. The CDR3 region has the DNA TGTGCCAGCAGCCCCGAACAGATCCCTAGCACAGATACGCAGTATTTT. Amino acid sequence: CASSPEQIPSTDTQYF.